Sequencing of this TCR beta chain was carried out in a study of PD-L1 blockade in urothelial cancer. Study at large: When blood samples were assessed, the median T cell count was some 130,000.

The germline gives CDR1 MDHEN, CDR2 SYDVKM. The V end was cut by 7 bases, the J end by 8 bases, with 12 bases between. There are 12 residues in the CDR3. Study-level findings and limits: Prediction of better survival came from below-median pretreatment blood TCR clonality.

There are a few counts of this clone. The target antigen is unknown. Indicated time point: pretreatment peripheral blood. Patients in the study were battling locally advanced or metastatic urothelial carcinoma. The data were produced by immunoSEQ multiplex PCR, yet TCRdb's version contains in-frame clones alone and is incomplete. The data show just under 40,000 clones, roughly 92% seen once. V gene TRBV28 combines with J gene TRBJ2-1; possibly TRBD2 for D (6 bases). This sequence was found in a woman in her sixties or seventies with urothelial cancer. This sample comprised PBMCs, obtained around atezolizumab (anti-PD-L1) treatment. The CDR3 DNA reads TGTGCCAGCACTTTTGGAGGGGATGAGCAGTTCTTC. Amino acid sequence: CASTFGGDEQFF.